Shown below are 20 T cell receptor beta chains from a single sample sequenced in a study of cytomegalovirus exposure and HLA in healthy donors. PCR used 60 Vbeta primers and 13 Jbeta primers. Sequencing was performed with immunoSEQ multiplex PCR; in TCRdb, only in-frame clones are kept and a portion is missing. The sample contains roughly 120,000 clones, approximately 68% of which appear only once. The sample taken for sequencing was PBMCs. These TCRs come from a man aged 30 to 39 in good health and CMV-seropositive.

Notes on this clone: One junction end disagrees with the germline gene, perhaps due to a read error. This chain uses TRBV18 with TRBJ1-1; D unclear. The CDR3 is made up of 13 amino acids. Germline V lookup: CDR1 KGHSH, CDR2 LQKENI. Here the CDR3 reads CASSQSRRGNASF. The CDR3 DNA reads TGTGCCAGCTCACAGAGTCGGCGCGGGAACGCTTCTTTT. Full variable domain (remainder filled in from reference TRBV18 and TRBJ1-1): NAGVMQNPRHLVRRRGQEARLRCSPMKGHSHVYWYRQLPEEGLKFMVYLQKENIIDESGMPKERFSAEFPKEGPSILRIQQVVRGDSAAYFCASSQSRRGNASFGQGTRLTVV.

The chain recombines TRBV7-2 with TRBJ2-3, with D hard to call. The germline gives CDR1 SGHTA, CDR2 FQGNSA. The CDR3 is 14 residues long. V lost 7 bases and J lost 6, with 17 bases in between. The CDR3 nucleotides are TGTGCCAGCACCCTTTCCGGGTCAGCGGATACGCAGTATTTT. It codes for CASTLSGSADTQYF. Full variable domain (missing parts from reference TRBV7-2 and TRBJ2-3): GAGVSQSPSNKVTEKGKDVELRCDPISGHTALYWYRQSLGQGLEFLIYFQGNSAPDKSGLPSDRFSAERTGGSVSTLTIQRTQQEDSAVYLCASTLSGSADTQYFGPGTRLTVL.

Remarks on this clone: Other nucleotide sequences from this sample produce the same CDR3. V and J are TRBV15 and TRBJ2-2; D not resolved. V was cut by 0 bases and J by 1 base, with 15 bases left in between. The CDR3 runs 18 residues. Germline CDR1 reads LNHNV; CDR2 reads YYDKDF (reference sequence). CDR3 bases: TGTGCCACCAGCAGAGATCACGGTCATCCAAGGAACACCGGGGAGCTGTTTTTT. Protein: CATSRDHGHPRNTGELFF.

The rearrangement uses TRBV5-1 and TRBJ2-5, with TRBD2 matching over 7 bases. The CDR3 is 15 residues long. With 4 bases clipped from V and 3 bases from J, the junction kept 9 bases outside the gene matches. CDR1 is SGHRS, CDR2 YFSETQ, per germline. The CDR3 nucleotides are TGCGCCAGCAGCCTTGGTCCGGGGACTAAAGAGACCCAGTACTTC. Protein: CASSLGPGTKETQYF.

This clone turned up a few times. The chain recombines TRBV12-5 with TRBJ2-7, with TRBD1 matching over 9 bases. CDR3 length: 14 amino acids. V trimming: 4 bases; J trimming: 7 bases; junction bases outside the gene matches: 8. Germline values: CDR1 LGHNT, CDR2 FRNRAP. CDR3: CASGWGQGPGEQYF. For the CDR3, the DNA is TGTGCTAGTGGTTGGGGACAGGGTCCTGGGGAGCAGTACTTC.

The V gene is TRBV5-4, the J gene TRBJ2-1; 9 bases align to TRBD1. Trimming at V came to 5 bases and at J to 0 bases, leaving 9 bases not matched to a gene. The CDR3 is 17 residues long. The germline V gene encodes CDR1 SGHNT and CDR2 YYREEE (reference sequence). In DNA, the CDR3 is TGTGCCAGCAGTACAGGGGGCGTTTCGAGCTCCTACAATGAGCAGTTCTTC. This translates into CASSTGGVSSSYNEQFF.

This clone was seen only once. The chain links TRBV2 to TRBJ1-6, with TRBD1 matching over 7 bases. The trim removed 6 bases at V and 7 bases at J, leaving 6 bases unmatched. Germline loops: CDR1 SNHLY, CDR2 FYNNEI. There are 14 residues in the CDR3. The CDR3 DNA follows: TGTGCCAGCAGGAGGGACAGAGGGAATTCACCCCTCCACTTT. It encodes CASRRDRGNSPLHF.

Only a few counts were recorded for this clone. The V and J genes are TRBV4-1 and TRBJ2-2, with 8 positions matching TRBD1. The germline CDR1 and CDR2 sequences are MGHRA and YSYEKL. This CDR3 spans 16 amino acids. The ends lost 1 base at V and 6 bases at J; junction bases unmatched: 7. This chain's CDR3 is CASSQVGQGAAGELFF. The CDR3 region has the DNA TGCGCCAGCAGCCAAGTGGGCCAGGGGGCCGCCGGGGAGCTGTTTTTT.

This sequence joins TRBV28 and TRBJ1-1, with TRBD1 matching over 9 bases. The CDR3 contains 15 residues. The V gene's germline CDR1 is MDHEN and CDR2 SYDVKM. V shed 6 bases and J 1 base; nucleotides not matched to a gene: 6. CDR3 amino acids: CASSIQGARNTEAFF. The CDR3 DNA is TGTGCCAGCAGCATACAGGGGGCCCGGAACACTGAAGCTTTCTTT.

The chain joins TRBV19 to TRBJ1-2, with D perhaps TRBD1 (5 bases). The germline V gene has CDR1 LNHDA and CDR2 SQIVND (reference sequence). Trimming left V 5 bases short and J 3 bases short, with 13 bases between. CDR3 length equals 14 residues. CDR3 sequence (DNA): TGTGCCAGTAGTTACGGCAGGGCCGACTATGGCTACACCTTC. This translates into CASSYGRADYGYTF. Supplemented by reference TRBV19 and TRBJ1-2, the full variable domain reads DGGITQSPKYLFRKEGQNVTLSCEQNLNHDAMYWYRQDPGQGLRLIYYSQIVNDFQKGDIAEGYSVSREKKESFPLTVTSAQKNPTAFYLCASSYGRADYGYTFGSGTRLTVV.

This clone was observed a single time. The chain's CDR3 is CASSRGLAGIETQYF. The DNA of the CDR3 is TGTGCCAGCAGCCGGGGACTAGCGGGAATCGAGACCCAGTACTTC. The rearrangement joins TRBV7-3 to TRBJ2-5; 13 bases align to TRBD2. Losses at the gene ends were 5 bases for V and 5 bases for J; bases not matched to a gene: 5. Germline CDR1 is SGHTA and CDR2 is FQGTGA. CDR3 length: 15 amino acids.

The sample holds one count of this clone. Other DNA sequences in the same sample also yield this CDR3. The V call is TRBV6-6, the J call TRBJ2-1, with TRBD1 identical over 7 bases. This CDR3 is built from 15 residues. The V and J ends lost 5 bases and 10 bases, in that order; junction bases with no gene match: 14. Germline V lookup: CDR1 MNHNY, CDR2 SVGAGI (reference sequence). CDR3 coding DNA: TGTGCCAGCAGTCGATTAGGACAGGCCCCGGGAGAGCAGTTCTTC. This encodes CASSRLGQAPGEQFF.

V gene TRBV18 combines with J gene TRBJ2-7, with TRBD2 as a possible D gene (6 bases). The CDR3 consists of 14 residues. V lost 3 bases to trimming and J lost 3 bases, with 12 bases between them. Germline assignment: CDR1 KGHSH and CDR2 LQKENI. Here the CDR3 reads CASSPQAGIYEQYF. The CDR3 DNA is TGTGCCAGCTCACCCCAGGCGGGGATCTACGAGCAGTACTTC. Drawing the rest from reference TRBV18 and TRBJ2-7, the complete variable domain is NAGVMQNPRHLVRRRGQEARLRCSPMKGHSHVYWYRQLPEEGLKFMVYLQKENIIDESGMPKERFSAEFPKEGPSILRIQQVVRGDSAAYFCASSPQAGIYEQYFGPGTRLTVT.

This chain uses TRBV5-1 with TRBJ2-5; TRBD1 agrees at 7 bases. Matching the DNA end better, TRBJ2-7 makes the J call doubtful. The CDR3 consists of 16 residues. CDR1 SGHRS and CDR2 YFSETQ come from the germline V gene. CDR3 loop: CASSLVRDSDTYEQYF. The CDR3 coding sequence is TGCGCCAGCAGCTTGGTCCGGGACAGCGATACCTACGAGCAGTACTTC.

The chain is built from TRBV4-3 and TRBJ2-1; D possibly corresponds to TRBD1 (6 bases). Trimming left V 0 bases short and J 5 bases short, with 11 bases between. This CDR3 has 15 amino acids. CDR1 is LGHNA, CDR2 YSLEER, per germline. The CDR3: CASSQDYRENNEQFF. CDR3 DNA: TGCGCCAGCAGCCAAGATTACAGGGAAAACAATGAGCAGTTCTTC.

The chain is built from TRBV2 and TRBJ2-3, with D hard to call. V dropped 3 bases and J dropped 3 bases, with 16 bases sitting between them. Germline CDR1 SNHLY, CDR2 FYNNEI. CDR3 length equals 16 residues. CDR3 loop: CASSEAVGSLTDTQYF. The DNA for the CDR3 is TGTGCCAGCAGTGAGGCGGTCGGGTCCCTGACAGATACGCAGTATTTT.

This chain connects TRBV29-1 to TRBJ2-7, with TRBD1 matching 11 bases. Germline loops: CDR1 SQVTM, CDR2 ANQGSEA. The CDR3 contains 16 residues. V dropped 2 bases and J dropped 4; count of bases not matched to a gene: 10. The CDR3 DNA sequence: TGCAGCGTTGAACTGTACCTTGGACAGGGGGCATACGAGCAGTACTTC. Translating it yields CSVELYLGQGAYEQYF.

This clone was found once. The CDR3 region has the DNA TGCGCCAGCAGCCTAGCCCTTAGATACAATGAGCAGTTCTTC. The encoded protein is CASSLALRYNEQFF. V usage is TRBV4-3 and J usage is TRBJ2-1; no reliable D call. The V end was cut by 4 bases, the J end by 4 bases, with 11 bases between. CDR3 length equals 14 residues. CDR1 is LGHNA and CDR2 is YSLEER in the germline V gene.

The chain recombines TRBV5-1 with TRBJ2-7, with TRBD2 identical over 10 bases. Germline V gene data show CDR1 as SGHRS and CDR2 as YFSETQ. The CDR3 has 16 amino acids. V lost 2 bases, J lost 3 bases, and 8 bases stayed unmatched. CDR3 in DNA: TGCGCCAGCAGCTTCCTAGCGGGAGTCGTGGGCTACGAGCAGTACTTC. Encoded protein: CASSFLAGVVGYEQYF.

The gene calls are TRBV19 and TRBJ2-5; D is perhaps TRBD2 (8 bases). Germline V gene data show CDR1 as LNHDA and CDR2 as SQIVND (reference sequence). This CDR3 region has 17 residues. The V gene lost 9 bases and the J gene lost 2 bases, with 25 bases spanning the gap. CDR3 in amino acids: CARWVGGGHRGQETQYF. The CDR3 bases are TGTGCCAGATGGGTTGGCGGGGGGCACAGGGGTCAAGAGACCCAGTACTTC.